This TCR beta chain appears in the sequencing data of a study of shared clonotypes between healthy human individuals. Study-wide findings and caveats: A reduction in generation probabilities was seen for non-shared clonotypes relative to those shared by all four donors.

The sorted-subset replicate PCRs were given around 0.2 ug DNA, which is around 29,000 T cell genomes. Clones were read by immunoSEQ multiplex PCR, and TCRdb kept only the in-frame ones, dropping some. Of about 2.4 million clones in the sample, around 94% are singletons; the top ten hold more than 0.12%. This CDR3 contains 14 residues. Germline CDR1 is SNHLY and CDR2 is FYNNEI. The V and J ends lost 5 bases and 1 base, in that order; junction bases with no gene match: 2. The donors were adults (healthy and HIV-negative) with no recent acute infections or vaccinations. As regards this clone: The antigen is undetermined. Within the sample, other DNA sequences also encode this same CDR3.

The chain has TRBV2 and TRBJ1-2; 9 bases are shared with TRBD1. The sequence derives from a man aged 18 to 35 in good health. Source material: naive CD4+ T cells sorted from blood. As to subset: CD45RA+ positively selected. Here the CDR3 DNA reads TGTGCCAGCAGTTTGGGACAGGGTAACTATGGCTACACCTTC. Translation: CASSLGQGNYGYTF.